This T cell receptor (beta chain) derives from a study of T cell responses to AZD1222 COVID-19 vaccine. Findings of the study overall: Repertoire collection took place solely once the T cell response had peaked. Reportedly, nearly half the spike-specific TCRs target unmutated variant regions.

Pooled together were second doses at about 4 or about 12 weeks. Produced via immunoSEQ multiplex PCR; TCRdb's table is partial and in-frame only. The sample has 150,000 to 200,000 clones, about 92% seen once; the top ten hold about 1.1%. Note on this clone: Its antigen is not known.

V was clipped by 1 base and J by 1 base, with 11 bases between them. CDR3 length: 16 amino acids. Germline CDR1 and CDR2: SGHVS and FQNEAQ. The sequence derives from an adult who received the AZD1222 COVID-19 vaccine. V is TRBV7-8 and J is TRBJ1-3; D is undetermined. The material sequenced was peripheral blood, taken 28 days after the second AZD1222 dose. Written as DNA, the CDR3 is TGTGCCAGCAGCTTAGTCGCGGGCCTATCTGGAAACACCATATATTTT. This gives the protein CASSLVAGLSGNTIYF.